Sequencing of this T cell receptor beta chain was carried out in a study of cytomegalovirus exposure and HLA in healthy donors. The PCR used 60 Vbeta and 13 Jbeta primers. Here immunoSEQ multiplex PCR was the method, and the copy in TCRdb shows in-frame clones only, minus some. This table holds 100,000 or so clones, approximately 65% found once. This clone has more than one count but fewer than ten. This CDR3 is 16 amino acids long. Germline CDR1 and CDR2: SNHLY and FYNNEI. V trimming: 6 bases; J trimming: 3 bases; junction bases outside the gene matches: 13. This sequence was found in a man aged 25-45 years in good health and CMV-seronegative. J is TRBJ1-1 and V is TRBV2, with 7 nucleotides matching TRBD1. The specimen sequenced was PBMCs. The CDR3 sequence is CASRYPSTGWDTEAFF. The CDR3 DNA reads as TGTGCCAGCAGGTACCCGTCGACAGGGTGGGACACTGAAGCTTTCTTT.